Described below is a single T cell receptor beta chain sequence and its context. The antigen is not known. This sample is part of a study of blood T cell dynamics during melanoma immunotherapy. About the study: Metastatic melanoma patients received first-line pembrolizumab or nivolumab plus ipilimumab. The study's findings and limits: It remained unknown if the driving T cell clones were melanoma-specific.

The CDR3 is 17 amino acids. From germline, CDR1 is LNHDA and CDR2 SQIVND (reference sequence). Losses at the gene ends were 5 bases for V and 5 bases for J; bases not matched to a gene: 6. Time point given: week 3, after first cycle of checkpoint inhibitor. Prior systemic cancer therapy, immunosuppressant use and other active malignancies excluded patients. The data were produced by immunoSEQ multiplex PCR, yet TCRdb's version contains in-frame clones alone and is incomplete. Of just under 6,000 clones in the sample, 80% were seen once. The sequence was collected from a human donor with melanoma. This chain connects TRBV19 to TRBJ2-1; TRBD2 aligns across 16 bases. The specimen was blood, collected from a patient treated with checkpoint blockade. The CDR3 here is CASSLQGLAGGNNEQFF. CDR3 nucleotide sequence: TGTGCCAGTAGTCTCCAGGGACTAGCGGGAGGGAACAATGAGCAGTTCTTC.